This is a list of T cell receptor beta chains from one sample in a study of blood T cells in healthy people across ages. Each CDR3 protein is one row after TCRdb ran MiXCR on the 5' RACE reads. The table has more than 800,000 distinct CDR3 sequences, 40% to 55% seen once. The sequenced material came from blood. The source of these receptors is a woman aged 60 to 75 in good health. CDR3s include the opening cysteine and the closing phenylalanine or tryptophan. D genes are given only for firm matches. Clone size is stated in some rows and not others, as once, few, many or a class when expanded.

cdr3_nt: TGTGCCAGCAGTTATACAGGGATAGGGGCTTTCTTT
cdr3_aa: CASSYTGIGAFF
clone_size: once
v_call: TRBV12-3/TRBV12-4
d_call: NA
j_call: TRBJ1-1

cdr3_nt: TGTGCCAGCAGTTTATCGATCGGGGGGTCGGATACGCAGTATTTT
cdr3_aa: CASSLSIGGSDTQYF
clone_size: once
v_call: TRBV27
d_call: TRBD2
j_call: TRBJ2-3

cdr3_nt: TGTGCCAGCAGCTTAGTCGGACAGGGGGATACGCAGTATTTT
cdr3_aa: CASSLVGQGDTQYF
clone_size: NA
v_call: TRBV7-3
d_call: TRBD1
j_call: TRBJ2-3

cdr3_nt: TGCGCCAGCAGCTATTGGAGGTCTAGCGGGTCTGACACAGATACGCAGTATTTT
cdr3_aa: CASSYWRSSGSDTDTQYF
clone_size: NA
v_call: TRBV5-1
d_call: TRBD2
j_call: TRBJ2-3

cdr3_nt: TGCGCCAGCAGCCAATATGTTCAGGGTGGCTACACCTTC
cdr3_aa: CASSQYVQGGYTF
clone_size: NA
v_call: TRBV4-3
d_call: NA
j_call: TRBJ1-2

cdr3_nt: TGTGCCAGCAGCCCCGGACTAGCGGGGAACTACGAGCAGTACTTC
cdr3_aa: CASSPGLAGNYEQYF
clone_size: few
v_call: TRBV11-2
d_call: TRBD2
j_call: TRBJ2-7

cdr3_nt: TGTGCCAGCAGCAGAAAGAGAGGGGTCGCCGGTCAAGAGACCCAGTACTTC
cdr3_aa: CASSRKRGVAGQETQYF
clone_size: NA
v_call: TRBV12-3/TRBV12-4
d_call: NA
j_call: TRBJ2-5

cdr3_nt: TGTGCCACCAGCAGAGATCTCGGGCCTAGCGGGCCCGGATCGTGGACAGATACGCAGTATTTT
cdr3_aa: CATSRDLGPSGPGSWTDTQYF
clone_size: few
v_call: TRBV15
d_call: TRBD2
j_call: TRBJ2-3

cdr3_nt: TGCAGTGCTAGAGTGCACCTAGTTAGGGGAACTACCCCTGGCGAGCAGTACTTC
cdr3_aa: CSARVHLVRGTTPGEQYF
clone_size: NA
v_call: TRBV20-1
d_call: NA
j_call: TRBJ2-7

cdr3_nt: TGCAGTGCTAGAGATTCGGGTACTAGCGGGATGGCAGATACGCAGTATTTT
cdr3_aa: CSARDSGTSGMADTQYF
clone_size: NA
v_call: TRBV20-1
d_call: TRBD2
j_call: TRBJ2-3

cdr3_nt: TGTGCCAGCAGCAACCAGGGCGCCGAGCAGTACTTC
cdr3_aa: CASSNQGAEQYF
clone_size: few
v_call: TRBV7-8
d_call: NA
j_call: TRBJ2-7

cdr3_nt: TGTGCCAGCAGATATCAGACAGACCATCCCCAGGGAGGCACAGATACGCAGTATTTT
cdr3_aa: CASRYQTDHPQGGTDTQYF
clone_size: NA
v_call: TRBV11-3
d_call: NA
j_call: TRBJ2-3

cdr3_nt: TGCGCCAGCAGCCGTGGCGGGGCGGACACTGAAGCTTTCTTT
cdr3_aa: CASSRGGADTEAFF
clone_size: NA
v_call: TRBV5-1
d_call: NA
j_call: TRBJ1-1

cdr3_nt: TGTGCCAGCAGCTTAGATGGCGGGGCTCGAGGCTGCACCTTC
cdr3_aa: CASSLDGGARGCTF
clone_size: NA
v_call: TRBV7-2
d_call: NA
j_call: TRBJ1-2

cdr3_nt: TGCGCCAGCAGCCTGACGGGGGCTCTACCTATGAACACTGAAGCTTTCTTT
cdr3_aa: CASSLTGALPMNTEAFF
clone_size: NA
v_call: TRBV5-1
d_call: NA
j_call: TRBJ1-1

cdr3_nt: TGTGCCAGTTCACCACGGTCTGACAGGGGGCAACCCAGATACAATGAGCAGTTCTTC
cdr3_aa: CASSPRSDRGQPRYNEQFF
clone_size: once
v_call: TRBV19
d_call: TRBD1
j_call: TRBJ2-1

cdr3_nt: TGTGCCAGCAGTGACCCCCTGACAGGATCGTATCTCTACGAGCAGTACTTC
cdr3_aa: CASSDPLTGSYLYEQYF
clone_size: few
v_call: TRBV25-1
d_call: NA
j_call: TRBJ2-7

cdr3_nt: TGTGCCACCAGCGGAACTAGTTTCACCGGGGAGCTGTTTTTT
cdr3_aa: CATSGTSFTGELFF
clone_size: NA
v_call: TRBV15
d_call: NA
j_call: TRBJ2-2

cdr3_nt: TGTGCCAGCCGTAAGGCGGCTCTCAATCAGCCCCAGCATTTT
cdr3_aa: CASRKAALNQPQHF
clone_size: NA
v_call: TRBV6-2/TRBV6-3
d_call: NA
j_call: TRBJ1-5

cdr3_nt: TGCGCCAGCAGCTTGGTCAGGGAGGTTGAGACCCAGTACTTC
cdr3_aa: CASSLVREVETQYF
clone_size: NA
v_call: TRBV5-1
d_call: NA
j_call: TRBJ2-5